This T cell receptor (beta chain) was observed in a study of a mutant IDH1 vaccine in newly diagnosed glioma. The overall study: Patients' prior therapy spanned radiotherapy, temozolomide, or both; most underwent both.

Sample time point: week 35, safety follow-up. Each dose delivered 300 ug of mutant IDH1 20-mer peptide subcutaneously with imiquimod. In weeks 1, 3, 5, 7, 11, 15, 19 and 23, patients were immunized, eight times in all. Donor diagnoses consisted of new WHO grade 3 or 4 IDH1-mutant, ATRX-lost astrocytomas. Only in-frame clones appear in the TCRdb table, and some are missing; sequencing was by immunoSEQ multiplex PCR. The table lists tens of thousands of clones, under 85% of them singletons. Germline V lookup: CDR1 GTSNPN, CDR2 SVGIG (reference sequence). The CDR3 extends over 17 amino acids. V lost 4 bases and J 0 bases, leaving 19 bases between the germline ends. Study results and caveats: Pseudoprogression showed no apparent link to changes in top peripheral T cell clonotypes.

This clone came up once. Its antigen remains unknown. The receptor was isolated from a man between 45 and 60 years old with glioma. The chain recombines TRBV30 with TRBJ1-3; a weak D match, TRBD1 (6 bases). This material consisted of PBMCs, taken from a glioma patient whose treatment included an IDH1 peptide vaccine. The CDR3 DNA sequence: TGTGCCTGGAATTTCGGGGGCTTAGAGAGCTCTGGAAACACCATATATTTT. Protein: CAWNFGGLESSGNTIYF.